A selection of T cell receptor beta chains follows, all from one sample in a study of beta chain features in type 1 diabetes. Repertoires were generated with immunoSEQ multiplex PCR, while TCRdb's copy carries only in-frame clones and drops some. Among roughly 450,000 clones listed, about 15% were seen once. Sequencing used naive CD4+ T cells from blood. The receptors here all came from a man in his thirties or forties in good health. CDR3s include the opening cysteine and the closing phenylalanine or tryptophan. The D gene is left open where the match is weak. Clone size is not always given. Where it is, it says once, few, many or a class for expanded clones.

TRBV29-1	many	NA	TRBJ1-1	TGCAGCGCAGGGGACACGGTTATGTATGCTTTCTTT	CSAGDTVMYAFF
TRBV11-2	few	TRBD1	TRBJ2-5	TGTGCCAGCAACAACATCCCCAGGGGGCGCGCGGGGACCCAGTACTTC	CASNNIPRGRAGTQYF
TRBV9	NA	NA	TRBJ2-1	TGTGCCAGCAGCGCTTTTTCCGGGACGCAGAATGAGCAGTTCTTC	CASSAFSGTQNEQFF
TRBV5-5	few	NA	TRBJ2-1	TGTGCCAGCAGCCCACTTAATGAGCAGTTCTTC	CASSPLNEQFF
TRBV7-2	few	TRBD2	TRBJ2-3	TGTGCCAGCAGCCCATGGACTAGCGCCACAGATACGCAGTATTTT	CASSPWTSATDTQYF
TRBV9	NA	TRBD1	TRBJ1-2	TGTGCCAGCAGTCAGGGACAGGCCGGCCGCTATGGCTACACCTTC	CASSQGQAGRYGYTF
TRBV6-6	few	NA	TRBJ2-5	TGTGCCAGCGACAGCTCCCAAGAGACCCAGTACTTC	CASDSSQETQYF
TRBV14	NA	NA	TRBJ2-1	TGTGCCAGCAGCCAAGTCCAGCGTAGGAATGAGCAGTTCTTC	CASSQVQRRNEQFF
TRBV25-1	NA	NA	TRBJ2-1	TGTGCCACCCGGGTAAGGGCGGGCGCCAATGAGCAGTTCTTC	CATRVRAGANEQFF
TRBV2	few	NA	TRBJ1-2	TGTGCCAGCAGTGAAAATTCCTGGAGCGATGGCTACACCTTC	CASSENSWSDGYTF
TRBV7-9	few	NA	TRBJ2-5	TGTGCCAGCAGCAGGGAGGCGGAGACCCAGTACTTC	CASSREAETQYF
TRBV5-6	NA	TRBD2	TRBJ2-1	TGTGCCAGCAGCGGTATAGGACTAGCGGCAAACAATGAGCAGTTCTTC	CASSGIGLAANNEQFF
TRBV2	NA	TRBD2	TRBJ2-3	TGTGCCAGCAGTAAAAGACTAGCTAGCACAGATACGCAGTATTTT	CASSKRLASTDTQYF
TRBV4-2	few	TRBD1	TRBJ2-1	TGTGCCAGCAGCCACGACAGGGGCTCCTACAATGAGCAGTTCTTC	CASSHDRGSYNEQFF
TRBV5-1	few	NA	TRBJ2-5	TGCGCCAGCAGTTTTAACAGGGACGAGACCCAGTACTTC	CASSFNRDETQYF
TRBV28	NA	NA	TRBJ2-1	TGTGCCAGCAGTTTAGACACCTACAATGAGCAGTTCTTC	CASSLDTYNEQFF
TRBV30	NA	TRBD1	TRBJ1-2	TGTGCCTGGAACCGGGACAGGGGTTTTTATGGCTACACCTTC	CAWNRDRGFYGYTF
TRBV30	NA	NA	TRBJ2-3	TGTGCCTGGAGTGTACTGGGCGGGCCAGATACGCAGTATTTT	CAWSVLGGPDTQYF
TRBV5-1	few	NA	TRBJ2-7	TGCGCCAGCAGCGGAGACAACGAGCAGTACTTC	CASSGDNEQYF
TRBV7-9	few	NA	TRBJ2-1	TGTGCCAGCAGCAACCTAGCCGAACACAGAATGAGTGAGCAGTTCTTC	CASSNLAEHRMSEQFF
TRBV29-1	few	NA	TRBJ2-7	TGCAGCGTTGAAGATGGGACCTACGAGCAGTACTTC	CSVEDGTYEQYF
TRBV11-3	few	NA	TRBJ2-2	TGTGCCAGCAGCTTAGCTGGGCACACCGGGGAGCTGTTTTTT	CASSLAGHTGELFF
TRBV10-3	NA	NA	TRBJ1-3	TGTGCCATCAGTGAGTTCAGCACTGGAAACACCATATATTTT	CAISEFSTGNTIYF
TRBV10-3	few	NA	TRBJ2-3	TGTGCCATCACCCGGGACCGAAGCACAGATACGCAGTATTTT	CAITRDRSTDTQYF
TRBV7-6	few	NA	TRBJ1-5	TGTGCCAGCAGCCCGTTTGCAGTCCCGGGCAATCAGCCCCAGCATTTT	CASSPFAVPGNQPQHF
TRBV9	many	TRBD2	TRBJ2-1	TGTGCCAGCAGCGTAGCGGGGGGAGGTAATGAGCAGTTCTTC	CASSVAGGGNEQFF
TRBV7-6	few	TRBD2	TRBJ2-5	TGTGCCAGCAGCGGAGTAGCGGGGGGGCCGGGGACCCAGTACTTC	CASSGVAGGPGTQYF
TRBV29-1	NA	NA	TRBJ2-1	TGCAGCGTTGGGGCCGGACTACGCCTCGTAGATGAGCAGTTCTTC	CSVGAGLRLVDEQFF
TRBV30	few	NA	TRBJ2-1	TGTGCCTGGAGAAACAGGGTTTCAGACAATGAGCAGTTCTTC	CAWRNRVSDNEQFF
TRBV4-3	NA	NA	TRBJ2-2	TGCGCCAGCAGCCCCCTCACCGGGGAGCTGTTTTTT	CASSPLTGELFF
TRBV29-1	NA	TRBD2	TRBJ2-1	TGCAGCGGCGGGACTAGCTTCGGGGAGCAGTTCTTC	CSGGTSFGEQFF
TRBV5-4	few	TRBD1	TRBJ2-5	TGTGCCAGCAGCTTGGAAACAGGGGGCCGAGAGACCCAGTACTTC	CASSLETGGRETQYF
TRBV7-2	few	NA	TRBJ2-5	TGTGCCAGCAGCCTCCGGACGAAAGGGGAGACCCAGTACTTC	CASSLRTKGETQYF
TRBV14	NA	TRBD2	TRBJ2-2	TGTGCCAGCAGCCAACGGAAAGCGGGAGCCGGGGAGCTGTTTTTT	CASSQRKAGAGELFF